Listed below are T cell receptor beta chains from one sample, sequenced in a study of cytomegalovirus exposure and HLA in healthy donors. The protocol was immunoSEQ multiplex PCR, while the TCRdb copy is restricted to in-frame clones and leaves out a portion. The sample contains 100,000 to 150,000 clones, approximately 78% of which appear only once. The sequenced sample was PBMCs. These receptors were obtained from a man aged 30-40 years in good health and CMV-seropositive. CDR3s include the opening cysteine and the closing phenylalanine or tryptophan. Fields, in order: D gene, V gene, clone size, J gene, CDR3 length, CDR3 protein. The D gene is left open where the match is weak. Clone size is stated in some rows and not others, as once, few, many or a class when expanded.

D: TRBD1; V: TRBV6-1; size: once; J: TRBJ1-5; length: 15; CDR3: CASSQDRSGVQPQHF
D: TRBD2; V: TRBV7-9; size: .; J: TRBJ2-3; length: 15; CDR3: CASGLAGGLGDTQYF
D: TRBD2; V: TRBV2; size: .; J: TRBJ2-2; length: 14; CDR3: CASSGAGGTGELFF
D: .; V: TRBV6-1; size: .; J: TRBJ1-1; length: 14; CDR3: CASYQGGRFTEAFF
D: .; V: TRBV27; size: .; J: TRBJ1-4; length: 13; CDR3: CASRAQDNEKLFF
D: .; V: TRBV5-1; size: .; J: TRBJ2-1; length: 15; CDR3: CASSLRGGGDGEQFF
D: TRBD1; V: TRBV4-1; size: .; J: TRBJ1-2; length: 14; CDR3: CASSQFGQGYGYTF
D: .; V: TRBV19; size: .; J: TRBJ1-1; length: 14; CDR3: CASSIGLRFAEAFF
D: .; V: TRBV7-6; size: .; J: TRBJ1-2; length: 13; CDR3: CASSPRGGDGYTF
D: TRBD2; V: TRBV19; size: .; J: TRBJ2-7; length: 16; CDR3: CASSSWTSGRLYEQYF
D: .; V: TRBV7-2; size: .; J: TRBJ1-2; length: 13; CDR3: CASSLDLNGGYTF
D: .; V: TRBV6-5; size: once; J: TRBJ2-2; length: 13; CDR3: CASSAVNTGELFF